This record concerns one T cell receptor beta chain sequence. No antigen is known for it. These data are taken from a study of vaccination and CD4 T cells after COVID-19. Treatment defined: approximately nine-day PBMC culture with coronavirus spike peptide pools or control peptides (ViraFEST assay). The V and J ends lost 3 bases and 6 bases, in that order; junction bases with no gene match: 13. The CDR3 spans 16 residues. The Oncomine TCR Beta short-read assay generated sequence data from the DNA of cultured CD4+ T cells. Each CDR3 protein gets one entry after TCRdb re-called the PCR reads with MiXCR. The data contain approximately 19,000 distinct CDR3 sequences, 78% of them seen just once; the ten biggest clones take up about 17%.

The origin of this receptor is a human donor who received a COVID-19 vaccine. The genes are TRBV12-3 or TRBV12-4 and TRBJ2-7, with 8 bases fitting TRBD2. Material: CD4+ T cells from blood, cultured in vitro, obtained after SARS-CoV-2 vaccination. This CDR3 is CASSFGGGGGQGEQYF. The CDR3 DNA sequence: TGTGCCAGCAGTTTCGGGGGGGGTGGGGGGCAGGGCGAGCAGTACTTC.